The present T cell receptor (beta chain) was sequenced within a study of cytomegalovirus exposure and HLA in healthy donors. Study results and limitations: The authors listed 150 to 200 TCR beta chains as cytomegalovirus-associated.

As for this clone: The antigen remains unidentified.

The donors were members of the validation cohort comprising over 90 subjects, separate from the approximately 710-subject first cohort. CDR1 LGHNA and CDR2 YNFKEQ come from the germline V gene. The CDR3 is 16 residues long. V lost 1 base, J lost 4 bases, and 14 bases lay in between. Profiling relied on immunoSEQ multiplex PCR, and the TCRdb table lists in-frame clones only, not all of them. The profile shows some 140,000 clones, about 86% of them singletons. The origin of this receptor is a human donor in good health. V usage is TRBV4-2 and J usage is TRBJ1-5; no firm D call. The sample taken for sequencing was PBMCs. Here the CDR3 reads CASSQAQEGGNQPQHF. CDR3 nucleotides: TGTGCCAGCAGCCAAGCCCAGGAAGGCGGGAATCAGCCCCAGCATTTT.